Below are 10 T cell receptor beta chains sequenced from a single sample in a study of Ad26.COV2.S vaccination and SARS-CoV-2 variants. Treatment defined: some 19 received Ad26.COV2.S at low or high dose, single or two shots; several received placebo; per-sample allocation not given. Sampling took place 63 days after the first vaccine or placebo injection. The table came from immunoSEQ multiplex PCR; TCRdb's copy has only in-frame clones and leaves some out. The sample gives 350,000 to 450,000 clones, roughly 81% of which show up once; about 3.5% is in the top ten. This sample comprised peripheral blood, obtained in a trial of Ad26.COV2.S vaccine versus placebo. The source is a person aged 18-65 years who received the Ad26.COV2.S COVID-19 vaccine or a placebo.

The chain carries TRBV12-3 or TRBV12-4 and TRBJ2-3; D assignment may be TRBD1 or TRBD2 (5 bases each). This CDR3 contains 13 residues. V lost 7 bases and J lost 4, with 12 bases in between. The CDR3 DNA reads as TGTGCCAGCAACCCGGGGCGGGCAGATACGCAGTATTTT. Protein: CASNPGRADTQYF.

V is TRBV10-3 and J is TRBJ1-1, with D possibly TRBD1 on 5 matching bases. Germline V gene data show CDR1 as ENHRY and CDR2 as SYGVKD. This CDR3 has 16 residues. Between the trimmed V and J ends, which lost 2 bases and 2 bases, there was a span of 15 bases. In nucleotides, the CDR3 is TGTGCCATCAGTGAGCACCTCCCCGACAGCAACACTGAAGCTTTCTTT. Translated: CAISEHLPDSNTEAFF.

V and J are TRBV7-8 and TRBJ1-1; a weak D match, TRBD1 (5 bases). Germline V gives CDR1 SGHVS, CDR2 FQNEAQ. The CDR3 runs to 15 residues. Trimming left V 4 bases short and J 8 bases short, with 20 bases between. The DNA for the CDR3 is TGTGCCAGCAGCTGGAGGACTGGGGCAGGCGAGGAAGCTTTCTTT. As protein: CASSWRTGAGEEAFF. The full variable domain, with the rest looked up from reference TRBV7-8 and TRBJ1-1, is GAGVSQSPRYKVAKRGQDVALRCDPISGHVSLFWYQQALGQGPEFLTYFQNEAQLDKSGLPSDRFFAERPEGSVSTLKIQRTQQEDSAVYLCASSWRTGAGEEAFFGQGTRLTVV.

CDR3 sequence: CAWGQAYEQYF. CDR3 DNA: TGTGCCTGGGGACAGGCCTACGAGCAGTACTTC. V and J are TRBV30 and TRBJ2-7, with 7 nucleotides matching TRBD1. Germline V CDR1 and CDR2: GTSNPN, SVGIG (reference sequence). V shed 5 bases, J shed 2 bases, and the junction held 0 bases outside the gene matches. The CDR3 spans 11 residues.

The J gene is TRBJ1-1, the V gene TRBV7-2; no reliable D call. The CDR3 consists of 12 residues. Germline assignment: CDR1 SGHTA and CDR2 FQGNSA. Trimming took 6 bases from V and 2 from J, leaving 7 bases between them. CDR3 nucleotide sequence: TGTGCCAGCAGTTCTTATAACACTGAAGCTTTCTTT. It yields the protein CASSSYNTEAFF.

V gene TRBV10-3 combines with J gene TRBJ2-1; weak D call: TRBD2 (6 bases). This CDR3 spans 16 amino acids. Trimming stripped 3 bases from V and 6 bases from J, with 18 bases between. Germline values: CDR1 ENHRY, CDR2 SYGVKD. CDR3 coding DNA: TGTGCCATCAGTGACCCTAGCGTAGTCGTATTCAATGAGCAGTTCTTC. This encodes CAISDPSVVVFNEQFF.

The gene calls are TRBV30 and TRBJ2-5; D remains ambiguous. The CDR3 consists of 12 residues. Germline assignment: CDR1 GTSNPN and CDR2 SVGIG (reference sequence). The V and J ends lost 1 base and 0 bases respectively, with 3 bases between them. CDR3 sequence (DNA): TGTGCCTGGAGTGACCACCAAGAGACCCAGTACTTC. Translated: CAWSDHQETQYF.

The chain recombines TRBV9 with TRBJ1-4; 8 bases are a match to TRBD1. Germline lookup yields CDR1 SGDLS and CDR2 YYNGEE. The V gene end was trimmed by 3 bases and the J gene end by 6 bases; junction bases not matched to a gene: 7. The CDR3 contains 15 residues. The CDR3 DNA reads as TGTGCCAGCAGCGCACAAGGGACAGGCCATGAAAAACTGTTTTTT. This encodes CASSAQGTGHEKLFF.

This sequence joins TRBV20-1 and TRBJ2-2; a possible D gene is TRBD1 (5 bases). Germline V gene lookup returns CDR1 DFQATT and CDR2 SNEGSKA (reference sequence). The CDR3 runs to 14 residues. V shed 3 bases and J shed 6 bases, with 14 bases lying between them. The CDR3, as DNA: TGCAGTGCTAGTCGGCAGGGAATGGCCGGGGAGCTGTTTTTT. Translated: CSASRQGMAGELFF.

As DNA, the CDR3 is TGTGCCAGCAGCCTCCGGACAGGGTACAATGAGCAGTTCTTC. This translates into CASSLRTGYNEQFF. The V gene is TRBV16, the J gene TRBJ2-1; TRBD1 aligns across 8 bases. Germline V gives CDR1 KGHSY, CDR2 FQNENV. The CDR3 runs to 14 residues. Germline trimming cut 4 bases from V and 4 bases from J; bases unmatched to any gene: 3.